The 26 T cell receptor beta chains below come from one sample, sequenced in a study of a mutant IDH1 vaccine in newly diagnosed glioma. The sample's time point: week 5, during vaccination. The content of each vaccine dose was 300 ug of mutant IDH1 20-mer peptide, and topical imiquimod accompanied it. Antigens for these TCRs are unknown. Generated by immunoSEQ multiplex PCR, the TCRdb table keeps only in-frame clones and is missing some. This repertoire shows about 38,000 clones, about 84% found once; its top ten account for more than 5.5%. Sequenced material: PBMCs, taken from a glioma patient whose treatment included an IDH1 peptide vaccine. All receptors derive from a man between 40 and 49 years old with glioma.

This clone is medium-sized within its sample. V usage is TRBV2 and J usage is TRBJ1-1; D unresolved. Germline V gives CDR1 SNHLY, CDR2 FYNNEI. Between the trimmed V and J ends, which lost 1 base and 5 bases, there was a span of 14 bases. The CDR3 spans 15 residues. The CDR3 is CASSEGLGGWTEAFF. CDR3 bases: TGTGCCAGCAGTGAAGGTCTGGGTGGATGGACTGAAGCTTTCTTT. Supplemented by reference TRBV2 and TRBJ1-1, the full variable domain reads EPEVTQTPSHQVTQMGQEVILRCVPISNHLYFYWYRQILGQKVEFLVSFYNNEISEKSEIFDDQFSVERPDGSNFTLKIRSTKLEDSAMYFCASSEGLGGWTEAFFGQGTRLTVV.

The J gene is TRBJ2-6, the V gene TRBV10-3, with D perhaps given as TRBD1 or TRBD2 (6 bases each). The V and J ends lost 11 bases and 1 base respectively, with 18 bases between them. Germline V gene lookup returns CDR1 ENHRY and CDR2 SYGVKD. This CDR3 is 16 amino acids long. CDR3 sequence (DNA): TGTGCCGCACGGGGGCAGGGTAGTTCTGGGGCCAACGTCCTGACTTTC. Amino acid sequence: CAARGQGSSGANVLTF.

This clone was counted a few times. This chain joins TRBV30 and TRBJ1-5; D remains ambiguous. The CDR3 contains 13 residues. Trimming removed 1 base at V and 7 bases at J, with 11 bases between. The germline gives CDR1 GTSNPN, CDR2 SVGIG (reference sequence). CDR3 in DNA: TGTGCCTGGAGTGGGACGGGAGGGCAGCCCCAGCATTTT. Its translation is CAWSGTGGQPQHF.

The chain combines TRBV15 with TRBJ1-5, with D perhaps matching TRBD1 (5 bases). Germline CDR1 is LNHNV and CDR2 is YYDKDF (reference sequence). The CDR3 extends over 13 amino acids. The ends were cut back, 4 bases at V and 5 bases at J, with 9 bases in the middle. This CDR3 reads CATSTGTHQPQHF. The CDR3 DNA follows: TGTGCCACCAGCACAGGGACCCATCAGCCCCAGCATTTT.

The V and J genes are TRBV6-6 and TRBJ2-7; 9 bases map to TRBD1. Losses at the gene ends were 9 bases for V and 3 bases for J; bases not matched to a gene: 9. CDR1 and CDR2 from the germline V gene are MNHNY and SVGAGI (reference sequence). CDR3 length: 14 residues. DNA for the CDR3: TGTGCCAGTAAGGAAGAGACAGGGGGCTACGAGCAGTACTTC. It encodes CASKEETGGYEQYF.

The chain combines TRBV7-2 with TRBJ1-4; 7 bases are shared with TRBD1. CDR3 length equals 15 residues. From germline, CDR1 is SGHTA and CDR2 FQGNSA. J was trimmed by 8 bases and V by 1 base; bases with no gene match: 7. CDR3 sequence reads: CASSLGQGPREKLFF. Here the CDR3 DNA reads TGTGCCAGCAGCTTAGGACAGGGCCCCAGGGAAAAACTGTTTTTT.

The chain links TRBV6-5 to TRBJ2-7, with TRBD2 as a possible D gene (7 bases). The germline V and J ends were trimmed by 8 bases and 6 bases, with 20 bases remaining between them. The CDR3 is made up of 14 amino acids. Germline V lookup: CDR1 MNHEY, CDR2 SVGAGI. The CDR3 DNA reads TGTGCCAGCGGGGGGGCGGGGAGGAGCGGCGAGCAGTACTTC. It yields the protein CASGGAGRSGEQYF.

This chain joins TRBV5-1 and TRBJ2-2; 9 nucleotides align to TRBD2. J lost 5 bases, V lost 3 bases, and 5 bases had no gene match. The CDR3 spans 15 residues. Germline V gives CDR1 SGHRS, CDR2 YFSETQ. CDR3 DNA sequence: TGCGCCAGCAGCTCGACTAGCGGAGTTACCGGGGAGCTGTTTTTT. Protein product: CASSSTSGVTGELFF.

This clone was seen more than once but under ten times. This chain joins TRBV6-5 and TRBJ1-1, with a tentative D call TRBD1 (5 bases). V gave up 2 bases and J gave up 1 base, with 11 bases separating them. Germline CDR1 is MNHEY and CDR2 is SVGAGI. This CDR3 is 15 amino acids long. The CDR3 nucleotides read TGTGCCAGCAGTTACACGGGGGTTGGGAACACTGAAGCTTTCTTT. It yields the protein CASSYTGVGNTEAFF.

Of note for this clone: The junction does not match germline at one end; this may be a read error. This sequence joins TRBV4-2 and TRBJ2-1; 7 nucleotides line up with TRBD2. The CDR3 consists of 18 residues. In germline, CDR1 is LGHNA, CDR2 YNFKEQ. The CDR3 loop reads CASSQALGAGLSYSEQFF. The DNA for the CDR3 is TGTGCCAGCAGCCAAGCTCTGGGTGCGGGACTAAGCTACAGTGAGCAGTTCTTC.

The rearrangement links TRBV5-1 to TRBJ2-7; D is uncertain. Germline V gives CDR1 SGHRS, CDR2 YFSETQ. The CDR3 is 12 residues long. Trimming removed 0 bases from V and 6 bases from J, with 7 bases in between. CDR3 in DNA: TGCGCCAGCAGCTTGGGTCTTGGCGAGCAGTACTTC. It translates to CASSLGLGEQYF.

This chain connects TRBV6-6 to TRBJ1-2; D unresolved. The CDR3 sequence is 15 residues long. The V gene lost 1 base and the J gene lost 1 base, with 10 bases spanning the gap. CDR1 is MNHNY and CDR2 is SVGAGI in the germline V gene (reference sequence). CDR3 sequence: CASSYFEPDNYGYTF. As DNA, the CDR3 is TGTGCCAGCAGTTACTTCGAGCCAGATAACTATGGCTACACCTTC.

In its sample, this clone was seen once. The chain combines TRBV6-5 with TRBJ1-3; D uncertain. V lost 4 bases, J lost 0 bases, and 13 bases lay in between. The CDR3 is made up of 16 amino acids. Looked up from germline, CDR1 is MNHEY and CDR2 is SVGAGI. The CDR3 spells CASSWAVRSSGNTIYF. In DNA form, the CDR3 reads TGTGCCAGCAGTTGGGCTGTCAGGAGCTCTGGAAACACCATATATTTT.

This clone has only one observation. The CDR3 reads CASSAALAGATDTQYF. CDR3 DNA: TGTGCCAGCAGCGCAGCACTAGCGGGGGCTACAGATACGCAGTATTTT. The rearrangement joins TRBV5-4 to TRBJ2-3; 11 bases align to TRBD2. The CDR3 is made up of 16 amino acids. V was clipped by 4 bases and J by 3 bases; unmatched bases: 7. The V gene's germline CDR1 is SGHNT and CDR2 YYREEE (reference sequence).

By proportion, this clone is medium-sized. The chain links TRBV27 to TRBJ1-5, with a tentative D call TRBD1 (5 bases). Germline V gene sequence: CDR1 MNHEY, CDR2 SMNVEV (reference sequence). V was clipped by 2 bases and J by 1 base, with 9 bases between them. The CDR3 has 15 residues. CDR3 amino acids: CASSLGGGSNQPQHF. The CDR3 nucleotides are TGTGCCAGCAGTTTAGGGGGGGGAAGCAATCAGCCCCAGCATTTT.

The sample holds a few counts of this clone. This chain connects TRBV7-9 to TRBJ1-6; TRBD1 might be the D (5 bases). The CDR3 has 19 amino acids. Germline CDR1 is SEHNR and CDR2 is FQNEAQ (reference sequence). V was clipped by 0 bases and J by 2 bases, with 17 bases between them. CDR3 sequence reads: CASSLAGGGEYTYNSPLHF. The CDR3 nucleotides read TGTGCCAGCAGCTTAGCCGGGGGAGGGGAATACACCTATAATTCACCCCTCCACTTT.

The chain combines TRBV7-8 with TRBJ2-7; unclear D gene. Germline CDR1 SGHVS, CDR2 FQNEAQ. The CDR3 totals 13 residues. Trimming left V 7 bases short and J 7 bases short, with 17 bases between. The CDR3 nucleotides are TGTGCCAGCACTCCTTCCCCGAGCTGGGAGCAGTACTTC. It translates to CASTPSPSWEQYF.

The chain couples TRBV7-9 to TRBJ1-3; D is possibly TRBD1 (6 bases). CDR1 SEHNR and CDR2 FQNEAQ come from the germline V gene (reference sequence). The CDR3 consists of 16 residues. Trimming took off 5 bases at V and 0 bases at J, with 14 bases between the two ends. In nucleotides, the CDR3 is TGTGCCAGCAGCCCCCCACAGGGACGCTCTGGAAACACCATATATTTT. As protein: CASSPPQGRSGNTIYF.

The genes are TRBV29-1 and TRBJ2-1; D is unclear. The V end was cut by 5 bases, the J end by 2 bases, with 4 bases between. Germline V gene data show CDR1 as SQVTM and CDR2 as ANQGSEA. The CDR3 has 11 residues. DNA for the CDR3: TGCAGCGTTAATCCCTACAATGAGCAGTTCTTC. Amino acids: CSVNPYNEQFF.

The table lists this clone with a few counts. The rearrangement uses TRBV7-9 and TRBJ2-5; 10 nucleotides line up with TRBD1. The length of the CDR3 is 15 residues. The trim removed 4 bases at V and 5 bases at J, leaving 7 bases unmatched. Germline V gene data show CDR1 as SEHNR and CDR2 as FQNEAQ (reference sequence). CDR3 region: CASSSGTGALETQYF. CDR3 nucleotide sequence: TGTGCCAGCAGCTCCGGGACAGGGGCGTTGGAGACCCAGTACTTC.

The chain is built from TRBV6-1 and TRBJ2-4; TRBD1 agrees at 8 bases. V was pared by 7 bases and J by 1 base, with 0 bases of the junction left unmatched. The V gene's germline CDR1 is MNHNS and CDR2 SASEGT. This CDR3 is 13 amino acids long. This chain's CDR3 is CASTGGAKNIQYF. DNA for the CDR3: TGTGCCAGCACAGGGGGCGCCAAAAACATTCAGTACTTC.

The chain links TRBV6-5 to TRBJ2-7; maybe TRBD1 (6 bases). The germline CDR1 and CDR2 sequences are MNHEY and SVGAGI. The CDR3 is 15 residues long. V was trimmed by 4 bases and J by 4 bases, leaving 17 bases between them. The CDR3 spells CASSSGQGFEYEQYF. The CDR3 bases are TGTGCCAGCAGTTCCGGCCAGGGGTTTGAGTACGAGCAGTACTTC.

V gene TRBV25-1 combines with J gene TRBJ2-2; TRBD2 agrees at 7 bases. CDR1 and CDR2 from the germline V gene are MGHDK and SYGVNS. Unmatched junction bases numbered 11, after V lost 2 bases and J lost 5 bases. This CDR3 has 17 residues. The CDR3 bases are TGTGCCAGCAGTGAACCCCGGACTAGGTTGGGGACCGGGGAGCTGTTTTTT. Amino acids: CASSEPRTRLGTGELFF.

The chain carries TRBV2 and TRBJ2-5; 12 bases agree with TRBD2. The trim removed 7 bases at V and 3 bases at J, leaving 12 bases unmatched. The CDR3 spans 17 residues. The germline gives CDR1 SNHLY, CDR2 FYNNEI. The CDR3 loop reads CASIFGSWTSGEETQYF. The CDR3 bases are TGTGCCAGCATTTTTGGTTCTTGGACTAGCGGGGAAGAGACCCAGTACTTC.

This clone was counted a single time. The chain recombines TRBV7-2 with TRBJ2-7; 9 positions match TRBD2. Germline loops: CDR1 SGHTA, CDR2 FQGNSA. This CDR3 contains 15 residues. J lost 3 bases, V lost 1 base, and 4 bases had no gene match. This CDR3 reads CASSLEAGGYYEQYF. CDR3 bases: TGTGCCAGCAGCTTAGAAGCGGGGGGCTACTACGAGCAGTACTTC.

The rearrangement uses TRBV12-5 and TRBJ1-4, with TRBD1 matching 10 bases. V shed 1 base, J shed 6 bases, and the junction held 2 bases outside the gene matches. CDR1 and CDR2 from the germline V gene are LGHNT and FRNRAP. This CDR3 is 15 amino acids long. CDR3 amino acids: CASGLAGTGDEKLFF. CDR3 sequence (DNA): TGTGCTAGTGGTTTGGCCGGGACAGGGGATGAAAAACTGTTTTTT. The full variable domain, with the rest looked up from reference TRBV12-5 and TRBJ1-4, is DARVTQTPRHKVTEMGQEVTMRCQPILGHNTVFWYRQTMMQGLELLAYFRNRAPLDDSGMPKDRFSAEMPDATLATLKIQPSEPRDSAVYFCASGLAGTGDEKLFFGSGTQLSVL.